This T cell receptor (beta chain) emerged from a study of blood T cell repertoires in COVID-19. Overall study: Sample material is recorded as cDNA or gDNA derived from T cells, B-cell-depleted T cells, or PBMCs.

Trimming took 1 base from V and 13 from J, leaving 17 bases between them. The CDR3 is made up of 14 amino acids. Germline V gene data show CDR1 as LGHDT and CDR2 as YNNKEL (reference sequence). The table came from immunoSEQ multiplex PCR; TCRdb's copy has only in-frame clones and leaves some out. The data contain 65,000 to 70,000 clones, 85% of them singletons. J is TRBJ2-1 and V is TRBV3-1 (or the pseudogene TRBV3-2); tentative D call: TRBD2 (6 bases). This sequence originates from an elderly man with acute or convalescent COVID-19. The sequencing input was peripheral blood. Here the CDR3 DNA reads TGTGCCAGCAGCCAAGGGGTTGGCGGGGCAAATCAGTTCTTC. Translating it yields CASSQGVGGANQFF.